These 32 T cell receptor beta chains came from one sample sequenced in a study of blood T cell repertoires in COVID-19. The repertoire was sequenced with immunoSEQ multiplex PCR; TCRdb's copy has only in-frame clones and lacks some. The sample records about 360,000 clones, 70% to 90% being singletons. Sequencing was carried out using PBMCs or T cells enriched from blood (not recorded which). These TCRs come from a woman aged 40 to 49 with acute COVID-19.

J is TRBJ1-4 and V is TRBV2, with D maybe TRBD1 (6 bases). Germline CDR1 is SNHLY and CDR2 is FYNNEI. CDR3 length: 14 amino acids. With 5 bases removed from V and 9 bases from J, the gap between germline ends came to 16 bases. CDR3 region: CASSRERGFKKLFF. As DNA, the CDR3 is TGTGCCAGCAGTCGCGAGAGGGGGTTTAAAAAACTGTTTTTT.

The chain uses TRBV3-1 (or the pseudogene TRBV3-2) and TRBJ2-1; D is ambiguous. This CDR3 region has 13 residues. Trimming removed 0 bases from V and 7 bases from J, with 7 bases in between. Germline loops: CDR1 LGHDT, CDR2 YNNKEL (reference sequence). The CDR3 loop is CASSQDYGNEQFF. CDR3 nucleotide sequence: TGTGCCAGCAGCCAAGATTACGGGAATGAGCAGTTCTTC.

The chain carries TRBV18 and TRBJ1-6; D is possibly TRBD1 (6 bases). CDR1 and CDR2 from the germline V gene are KGHSH and LQKENI. V was clipped by 3 bases and J by 7 bases, with 13 bases between them. The CDR3 length is 15 residues. The CDR3 is CASSPSGQNNSPLHF. The CDR3 DNA reads as TGTGCCAGCTCACCTAGTGGACAGAACAATTCACCCCTCCACTTT.

CDR3 coding DNA: TGTGCCAGCAGTACCGAGGGACTAGCGGGGACGAGCTCCTACAATGAGCAGTTCTTC. Translation: CASSTEGLAGTSSYNEQFF. This sequence joins TRBV9 and TRBJ2-1; 13 bases are a match to TRBD2. In germline, CDR1 is SGDLS, CDR2 YYNGEE. The CDR3 contains 19 residues. After removal of 5 bases from V and 0 bases from J, the junction contained 11 bases not matched to a gene.

V and J are TRBV11-2 and TRBJ1-2; no firm D call. Germline CDR1 reads SGHAT; CDR2 reads FQNNGV. V lost 5 bases and J lost 7, with 20 bases in between. The CDR3 is 15 residues long. CDR3 in amino acids: CASSLTSTGGAGYTF. Written as DNA, the CDR3 is TGTGCCAGCAGCCTTACATCAACTGGAGGTGCTGGCTACACCTTC.

The rearrangement joins TRBV19 to TRBJ2-5; TRBD1 is a possible D gene (6 bases). With 9 bases removed from V and 1 base from J, the gap between germline ends came to 12 bases. Germline CDR1 is LNHDA and CDR2 is SQIVND (reference sequence). There are 13 residues in the CDR3. The CDR3 loop reads CASRIRGQETQYF. In DNA, the CDR3 is TGTGCCAGCCGTATCAGGGGCCAAGAGACCCAGTACTTC.

This chain joins TRBV20-1 and TRBJ2-7; 7 bases fit TRBD1. The length of the CDR3 is 13 residues. Germline V gene lookup returns CDR1 DFQATT and CDR2 SNEGSKA (reference sequence). The trim removed 3 bases at V and 3 bases at J, leaving 5 bases unmatched. The CDR3 region has the DNA TGCAGTGCTAGTCTAGCAGGGGGCTACGAGCAGTACTTC. Its translation: CSASLAGGYEQYF.

This chain links TRBV7-6 with TRBJ2-1; the D gene is possibly TRBD1 (6 bases). Deletions cut 5 bases from V and 1 base from J, with 12 bases between. CDR1 and CDR2 (germline): SGHVS, FNYEAQ. This CDR3 region has 15 residues. The CDR3 DNA follows: TGTGCCAGCAGCCCCAGGACAGAATCCTACAATGAGCAGTTCTTC. It is translated as CASSPRTESYNEQFF.

The chain links TRBV5-1 to TRBJ1-4; maybe TRBD1 (6 bases). V was pared by 2 bases and J by 6 bases, with 14 bases between. In germline, CDR1 is SGHRS, CDR2 YFSETQ. The CDR3 is 15 amino acids. As DNA, the CDR3 is TGCGCCAGCAGCTTTCGACCAGGGGCGGATGAAAAACTGTTTTTT. Its protein product is CASSFRPGADEKLFF.

The V call is TRBV19, the J call TRBJ1-1, with 9 bases fitting TRBD1. Germline V CDR1 and CDR2: LNHDA, SQIVND (reference sequence). V shed 5 bases and J 5 bases; nucleotides not matched to a gene: 6. This CDR3 contains 14 residues. CDR3 residues: CASSFGTGKTEAFF. CDR3 coding DNA: TGTGCCAGTAGTTTTGGGACAGGGAAGACTGAAGCTTTCTTT.

The chain is built from TRBV6-2 or TRBV6-3 and TRBJ2-1, with 7 bases lining up with TRBD2. Trimming cost V 6 bases and J 3 bases; bases outside gene matches: 8. Germline lookup yields CDR1 MNHEY and CDR2 SVGEGT. This CDR3 spans 15 amino acids. Written as DNA, the CDR3 is TGTGCCAGCAGCTCCTTTTGGACTAGCTACAATGAGCAGTTCTTC. Its translation is CASSSFWTSYNEQFF.

The rearrangement links TRBV3-1 (or the pseudogene TRBV3-2) to TRBJ1-2; 8 bases map to TRBD1. Germline values: CDR1 LGHDT, CDR2 YNNKEL (reference sequence). The CDR3 is 15 residues long. The junction had 9 bases not matched to a gene; V was cut back by 6 bases and J by 3 bases. The CDR3 spells CASRERTGSDYGYTF. CDR3 DNA sequence: TGTGCCAGCAGGGAGAGGACAGGGTCGGACTATGGCTACACCTTC.

This clone was recorded once. The V gene is TRBV6-1, the J gene TRBJ1-6, with 10 bases fitting TRBD1. The V segment lost 3 bases and the J segment 10 bases; nucleotides outside the gene matches: 3. Germline V gene sequence: CDR1 MNHNS, CDR2 SASEGT. The CDR3 runs 14 residues. DNA of the CDR3: TGTGCCAGCAGTGACGGGACAGGGGCCTCACCCCTCCACTTT. Its protein product is CASSDGTGASPLHF.

This sequence joins TRBV27 and TRBJ2-2; 7 bases line up with TRBD1. This CDR3 has 15 amino acids. V shed 5 bases and J 1 base; nucleotides not matched to a gene: 4. The germline gives CDR1 MNHEY, CDR2 SMNVEV (reference sequence). The CDR3 coding sequence is TGTGCCAGCAGTGGCGGACAGGAGAACACCGGGGAGCTGTTTTTT. It encodes CASSGGQENTGELFF.

The V call is TRBV30, the J call TRBJ1-2; 8 bases agree with TRBD1. With V trimmed by 2 bases and J by 10 bases, 6 bases remained unmatched. There are 12 residues in the CDR3. Germline V gene data show CDR1 as GTSNPN and CDR2 as SVGIG (reference sequence). As DNA, the CDR3 is TGTGCCTGGAGTCAACAGGGGGAGTACTACACCTTC. Its translation is CAWSQQGEYYTF.

The chain has TRBV11-2 and TRBJ2-3, with 12 positions matching TRBD2. Germline-derived CDR1 and CDR2 are SGHAT and FQNNGV. With V trimmed by 5 bases and J by 3 bases, 3 bases remained unmatched. The CDR3 consists of 15 residues. DNA of the CDR3: TGTGCCAGCAGCCCGCTAGCGGGGGGGACAGATACGCAGTATTTT. Amino acid sequence: CASSPLAGGTDTQYF.

The chain carries TRBV24-1 and TRBJ2-5; the match to TRBD1 covers 9 bases. With V trimmed by 4 bases and J by 5 bases, 10 bases remained unmatched. Looked up from germline, CDR1 is KGHDR and CDR2 is SFDVKD. CDR3 length equals 16 residues. As DNA, the CDR3 is TGTGCCACCAGTGAACAGGGGGCGCTTGGGTCGGAGACCCAGTACTTC. Amino acid sequence: CATSEQGALGSETQYF.

The gene calls are TRBV9 and TRBJ2-1; 13 nucleotides line up with TRBD2. There are 15 residues in the CDR3. The trim removed 3 bases at V and 7 bases at J, leaving 4 bases unmatched. Germline V gene sequence: CDR1 SGDLS, CDR2 YYNGEE. The CDR3 loop is CASSARTSGGNEQFF. CDR3 sequence (DNA): TGTGCCAGCAGCGCACGGACTAGCGGGGGTAATGAGCAGTTCTTC.

The chain carries TRBV5-1 and TRBJ1-6, with no clear D. V lost 1 base to trimming and J lost 5 bases, with 13 bases between them. The CDR3 consists of 16 residues. Germline V gene sequence: CDR1 SGHRS, CDR2 YFSETQ. The chain's CDR3 is CASSLSPGSNNSPLHF. The CDR3 DNA follows: TGCGCCAGCAGCTTGAGTCCGGGAAGTAATAATTCACCCCTCCACTTT.

The rearrangement links TRBV5-1 to TRBJ1-2; no firm D call. From germline, CDR1 is SGHRS and CDR2 YFSETQ. The length of the CDR3 is 13 residues. With 0 bases removed from V and 8 bases from J, the gap between germline ends came to 11 bases. The CDR3 region is CASSLERVSGYTF. The CDR3 coding sequence is TGCGCCAGCAGCTTGGAACGAGTGAGCGGCTACACCTTC.

The chain carries TRBV19 and TRBJ1-4; D uncertain. The CDR3 length is 15 residues. Trimming took 1 base from V and 4 from J, leaving 10 bases between them. The V gene's germline CDR1 is LNHDA and CDR2 SQIVND (reference sequence). The CDR3 here is CASSIVWRNNEKLFF. The DNA of the CDR3 is TGTGCCAGTAGTATAGTTTGGAGGAATAATGAAAAACTGTTTTTT.

The chain carries TRBV30 and TRBJ1-1, with D possibly being TRBD1 (6 bases). From germline, CDR1 is GTSNPN and CDR2 SVGIG (reference sequence). This CDR3 region has 12 residues. V dropped 4 bases and J dropped 2 bases, with 8 bases sitting between them. The DNA of the CDR3 is TGTGCCTGGAACAGGGCTAACACTGAAGCTTTCTTT. Protein sequence: CAWNRANTEAFF. The complete variable domain, with remaining parts taken from reference TRBV30 and TRBJ1-1, reads SQTIHQWPATLVQPVGSPLSLECTVEGTSNPNLYWYRQAAGRGLQLLFYSVGIGQISSEVPQNLSASRPQDRQFILSSKKLLLSDSGFYLCAWNRANTEAFFGQGTRLTVV.

The chain links TRBV27 to TRBJ1-1; TRBD1 matches 7 bases. Germline values: CDR1 MNHEY, CDR2 SMNVEV (reference sequence). The CDR3 sequence is 16 residues long. Trimming cost V 5 bases and J 1 base; bases outside gene matches: 10. In DNA form, the CDR3 reads TGTGCCAGCAGTCCGCGACAGGGTAGAGGGAACACTGAAGCTTTCTTT. Translation gives CASSPRQGRGNTEAFF.

The J gene is TRBJ2-5, the V gene TRBV5-5; the D is unclear. The CDR3 has 17 amino acids. The V end was cut by 3 bases, the J end by 2 bases, with 20 bases between. The germline V gene has CDR1 SGHKS and CDR2 YYEKEE (reference sequence). CDR3: CASSSPPRPGRQETQYF. The CDR3 coding sequence is TGTGCCAGCAGCTCCCCTCCGCGCCCAGGCCGTCAAGAGACCCAGTACTTC. Full variable domain (rest looked up from reference TRBV5-5 and TRBJ2-5): DAGVTQSPTHLIKTRGQQVTLRCSPISGHKSVSWYQQVLGQGPQFIFQYYEKEERGRGNFPDRFSARQFPNYSSELNVNALLLGDSALYLCASSSPPRPGRQETQYFGPGTRLLVL.

This rearrangement joins TRBV6-5 to TRBJ1-5, with 10 bases matching TRBD1. Germline-derived CDR1 and CDR2 are MNHEY and SVGAGI. The CDR3 sequence is 12 residues long. V lost 6 bases and J lost 9; bases outside the gene matches: 2. The chain's CDR3 is CASSGQGGPQHF. Written as DNA, the CDR3 is TGTGCCAGCAGCGGACAGGGGGGGCCCCAGCATTTT.

As regards this clone: The identical CDR3 is also encoded by other nucleotide sequences in the sample. The CDR3 is CASSSSGTEGDTQYF. CDR3 sequence (DNA): TGTGCCAGCAGCAGCTCCGGGACAGAGGGAGATACGCAGTATTTT. The rearrangement joins TRBV7-6 to TRBJ2-3; 7 bases are a match to TRBD1. The junction had 10 bases not matched to a gene; V was cut back by 5 bases and J by 5 bases. The CDR3 consists of 15 residues. The germline V gene has CDR1 SGHVS and CDR2 FNYEAQ. Together with reference TRBV7-6 and TRBJ2-3, the CDR3 gives the full variable domain: GAGVSQSPRYKVTKRGQDVALRCDPISGHVSLYWYRQALGQGPEFLTYFNYEAQQDKSGLPNDRFSAERPEGSISTLTIQRTEQRDSAMYRCASSSSGTEGDTQYFGPGTRLTVL.

The chain carries TRBV19 and TRBJ2-3, with a tentative D call TRBD2 (6 bases). Germline V gene sequence: CDR1 LNHDA, CDR2 SQIVND (reference sequence). V was shortened by 4 bases and J by 0 bases, with 8 bases between the two germline ends. The CDR3 spans 14 residues. CDR3 in DNA: TGTGCCAGTAGTAGCGGGGCTAGCACAGATACGCAGTATTTT. Translated, it gives CASSSGASTDTQYF.

The rearrangement links TRBV5-1 to TRBJ1-2; a weak D match, TRBD1 (5 bases). The V end lost 4 bases, the J end lost 3 bases, and 13 bases lay between the germline ends. Per germline, CDR1 SGHRS and CDR2 YFSETQ. The CDR3 spans 14 residues. As DNA, the CDR3 is TGCGCCAGCAGCCTAAGCCAGGGTGACTATGGCTACACCTTC. Its protein product is CASSLSQGDYGYTF.

V usage is TRBV10-3 and J usage is TRBJ2-5; TRBD2 matches at 9 bases. The CDR3 covers 14 residues. V was pared by 4 bases and J by 7 bases, with 7 bases of the junction left unmatched. Germline CDR1 ENHRY, CDR2 SYGVKD. The CDR3 DNA follows: TGTGCCATCAGTGGAGCGGGGGGCGAGACGACCCAGTACTTC. Translated, it gives CAISGAGGETTQYF.

This chain joins TRBV21-1 and TRBJ1-5; the table's TRBD1 call for D was not verified on the DNA. TRBV21-1 constitutes a pseudogene. This CDR3 has 14 residues. The CDR3 DNA reads TGTGCCAGCAGCGAACAGGGGACCGGTCAGCCCCAGCATTTT. Its protein product is CASSEQGTGQPQHF.

In its sample, this clone was seen a few times. The chain has TRBV15 and TRBJ1-3, with D unresolved. Germline V gene lookup returns CDR1 LNHNV and CDR2 YYDKDF (reference sequence). V shed 0 bases and J shed 1 base, with 7 bases lying between them. The CDR3 is 15 amino acids. CDR3 nucleotides: TGTGCCACCAGCAGAGATGATCAGTCTGGAAACACCATATATTTT. Its translation is CATSRDDQSGNTIYF.

The V gene is TRBV7-9, the J gene TRBJ1-1, with 12 bases matching TRBD1. Germline V CDR1 and CDR2: SEHNR, FQNEAQ (reference sequence). V shed 3 bases and J 1 base; nucleotides not matched to a gene: 3. The CDR3 is 16 residues long. CDR3 nucleotide sequence: TGTGCCAGCAGCTTTCCGGGACAGGGGGCGAACACTGAAGCTTTCTTT. It codes for CASSFPGQGANTEAFF.